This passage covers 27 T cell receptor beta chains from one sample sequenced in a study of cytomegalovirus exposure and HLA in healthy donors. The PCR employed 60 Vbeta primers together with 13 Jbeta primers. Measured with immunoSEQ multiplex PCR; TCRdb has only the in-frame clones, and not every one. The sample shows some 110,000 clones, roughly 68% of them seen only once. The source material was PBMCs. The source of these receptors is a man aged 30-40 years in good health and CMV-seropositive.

The CDR3 sequence is CASSSLAGAADTQYF. The CDR3 DNA sequence: TGTGCCAGCAGCTCACTAGCGGGAGCGGCAGATACGCAGTATTTT. This chain connects TRBV7-6 to TRBJ2-3, with 11 bases that match TRBD2. The CDR3 has 15 amino acids. Germline CDR1 SGHVS, CDR2 FNYEAQ. V dropped 4 bases and J dropped 4; count of bases not matched to a gene: 4.

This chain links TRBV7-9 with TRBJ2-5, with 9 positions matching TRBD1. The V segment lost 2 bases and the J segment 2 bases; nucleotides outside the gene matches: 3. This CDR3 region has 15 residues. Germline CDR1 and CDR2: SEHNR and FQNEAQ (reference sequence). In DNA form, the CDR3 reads TGTGCCAGCAGCTTAACGACAGGGGGGCAAGAGACCCAGTACTTC. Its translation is CASSLTTGGQETQYF. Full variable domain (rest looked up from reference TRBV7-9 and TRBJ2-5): DTGVSQNPRHKITKRGQNVTFRCDPISEHNRLYWYRQTLGQGPEFLTYFQNEAQLEKSRLLSDRFSAERPKGSFSTLEIQRTEQGDSAMYLCASSLTTGGQETQYFGPGTRLLVL.

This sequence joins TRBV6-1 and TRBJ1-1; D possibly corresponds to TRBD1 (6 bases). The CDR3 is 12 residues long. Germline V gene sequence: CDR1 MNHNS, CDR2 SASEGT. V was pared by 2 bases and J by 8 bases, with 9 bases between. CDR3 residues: CASSETRGEAFF. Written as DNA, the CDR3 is TGTGCCAGCAGTGAAACCAGGGGAGAAGCTTTCTTT.

The CDR3, as DNA: TGCAGCGTTGAACTGCGAGGGGGCTACACCTTC. Residues: CSVELRGGYTF. V is TRBV29-1 and J is TRBJ1-2; D gene uncertain. Trimming removed 2 bases from V and 8 bases from J, with 9 bases in between. This CDR3 region has 11 residues. CDR1 is SQVTM, CDR2 ANQGSEA, per germline.

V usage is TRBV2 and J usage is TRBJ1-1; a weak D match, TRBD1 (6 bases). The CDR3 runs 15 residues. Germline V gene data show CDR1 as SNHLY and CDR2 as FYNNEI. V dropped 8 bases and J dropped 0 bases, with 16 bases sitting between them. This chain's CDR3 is CASFPRTALNTEAFF. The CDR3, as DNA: TGTGCCAGCTTCCCTCGGACAGCCTTGAACACTGAAGCTTTCTTT. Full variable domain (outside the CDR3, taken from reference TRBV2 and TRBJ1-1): EPEVTQTPSHQVTQMGQEVILRCVPISNHLYFYWYRQILGQKVEFLVSFYNNEISEKSEIFDDQFSVERPDGSNFTLKIRSTKLEDSAMYFCASFPRTALNTEAFFGQGTRLTVV.

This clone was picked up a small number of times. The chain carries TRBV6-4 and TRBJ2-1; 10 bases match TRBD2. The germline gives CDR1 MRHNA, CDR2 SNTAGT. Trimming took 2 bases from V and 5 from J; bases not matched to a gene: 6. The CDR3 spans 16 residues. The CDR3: CASSDGLAGDHNEQFF. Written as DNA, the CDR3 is TGTGCCAGCAGTGACGGCCTAGCGGGAGACCACAATGAGCAGTTCTTC.

The CDR3 DNA reads TGTGCCAGCAGCTTAAGACAGAACACCGGGGAGCTGTTTTTT. It specifies CASSLRQNTGELFF. This rearrangement joins TRBV7-9 to TRBJ2-2; no clear D. Trimming removed 2 bases from V and 1 base from J, with 5 bases in between. The germline CDR1 and CDR2 sequences are SEHNR and FQNEAQ (reference sequence). CDR3 length: 14 residues. Full variable domain (outside the CDR3, taken from reference TRBV7-9 and TRBJ2-2): DTGVSQNPRHKITKRGQNVTFRCDPISEHNRLYWYRQTLGQGPEFLTYFQNEAQLEKSRLLSDRFSAERPKGSFSTLEIQRTEQGDSAMYLCASSLRQNTGELFFGEGSRLTVL.

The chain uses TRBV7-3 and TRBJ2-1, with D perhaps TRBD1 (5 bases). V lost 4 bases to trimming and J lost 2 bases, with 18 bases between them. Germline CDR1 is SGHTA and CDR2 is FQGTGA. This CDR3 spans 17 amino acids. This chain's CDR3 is CASSSPSQGSAYNEQFF. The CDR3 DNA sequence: TGTGCCAGCAGCTCCCCTTCTCAGGGATCAGCCTACAATGAGCAGTTCTTC.

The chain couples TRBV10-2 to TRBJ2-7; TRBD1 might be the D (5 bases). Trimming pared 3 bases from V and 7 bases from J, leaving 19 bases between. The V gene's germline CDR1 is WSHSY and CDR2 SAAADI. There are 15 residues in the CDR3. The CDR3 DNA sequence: TGCGCCAGCAGTGACAGGGCAGGGTCGTATGGGGAGCAGTACTTC. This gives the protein CASSDRAGSYGEQYF.

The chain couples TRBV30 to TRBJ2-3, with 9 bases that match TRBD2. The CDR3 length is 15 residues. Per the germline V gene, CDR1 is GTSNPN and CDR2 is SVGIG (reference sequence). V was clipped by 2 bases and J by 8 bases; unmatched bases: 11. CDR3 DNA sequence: TGTGCCTGGAGTTCGGAGCGGGGGGCCCAAGGTACGCAGTATTTT. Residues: CAWSSERGAQGTQYF.

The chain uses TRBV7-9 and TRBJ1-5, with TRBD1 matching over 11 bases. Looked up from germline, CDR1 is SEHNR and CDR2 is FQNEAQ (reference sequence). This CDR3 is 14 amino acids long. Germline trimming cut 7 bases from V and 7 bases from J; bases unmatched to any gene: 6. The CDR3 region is CASTSGTGGQPQHF. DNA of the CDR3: TGTGCCAGCACCTCCGGGACAGGGGGACAGCCCCAGCATTTT.

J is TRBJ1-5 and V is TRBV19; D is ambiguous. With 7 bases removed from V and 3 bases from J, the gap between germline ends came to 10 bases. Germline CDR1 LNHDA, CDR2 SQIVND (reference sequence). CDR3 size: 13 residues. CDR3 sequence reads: CASNFGDNQPQHF. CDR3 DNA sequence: TGTGCCAGTAATTTCGGGGACAATCAGCCCCAGCATTTT.

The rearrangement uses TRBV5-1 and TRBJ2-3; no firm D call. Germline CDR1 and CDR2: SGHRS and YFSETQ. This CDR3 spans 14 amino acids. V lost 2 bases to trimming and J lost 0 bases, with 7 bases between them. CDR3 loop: CASSFDGSTDTQYF. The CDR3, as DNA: TGCGCCAGCAGCTTCGATGGCAGCACAGATACGCAGTATTTT.

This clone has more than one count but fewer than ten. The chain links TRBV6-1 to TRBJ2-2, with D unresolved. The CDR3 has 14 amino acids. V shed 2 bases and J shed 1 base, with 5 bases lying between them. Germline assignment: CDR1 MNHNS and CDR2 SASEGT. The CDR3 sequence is CASSERQNTGELFF. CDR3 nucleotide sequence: TGTGCCAGCAGTGAAAGACAGAACACCGGGGAGCTGTTTTTT.

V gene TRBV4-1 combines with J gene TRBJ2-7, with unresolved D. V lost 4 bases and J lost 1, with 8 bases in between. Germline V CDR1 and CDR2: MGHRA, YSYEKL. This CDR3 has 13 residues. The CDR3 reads CASSLSGSYEQYF. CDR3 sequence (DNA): TGCGCCAGCAGCCTGTCGGGTTCCTACGAGCAGTACTTC.

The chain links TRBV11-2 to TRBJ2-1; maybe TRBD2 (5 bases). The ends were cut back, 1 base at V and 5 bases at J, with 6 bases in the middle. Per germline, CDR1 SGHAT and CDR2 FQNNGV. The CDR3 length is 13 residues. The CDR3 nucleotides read TGTGCCAGCAGCTTAGGACTAAACAATGAGCAGTTCTTC. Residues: CASSLGLNNEQFF.

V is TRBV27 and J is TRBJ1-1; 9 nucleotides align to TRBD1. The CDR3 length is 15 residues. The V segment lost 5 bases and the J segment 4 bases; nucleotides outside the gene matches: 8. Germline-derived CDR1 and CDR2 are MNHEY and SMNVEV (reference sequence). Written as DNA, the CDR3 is TGTGCCAGCAGTATACAACAGGGGGCGCGCACTGAAGCTTTCTTT. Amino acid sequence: CASSIQQGARTEAFF.

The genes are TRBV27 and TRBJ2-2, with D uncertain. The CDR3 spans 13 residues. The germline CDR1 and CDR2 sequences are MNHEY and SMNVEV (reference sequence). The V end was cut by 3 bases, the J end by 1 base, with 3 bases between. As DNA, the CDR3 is TGTGCCAGCAGTTTCGGGAACACCGGGGAGCTGTTTTTT. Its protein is CASSFGNTGELFF.

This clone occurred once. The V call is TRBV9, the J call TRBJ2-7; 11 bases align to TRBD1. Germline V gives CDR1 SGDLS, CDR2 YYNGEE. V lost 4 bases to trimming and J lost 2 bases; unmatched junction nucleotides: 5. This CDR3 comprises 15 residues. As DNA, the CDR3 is TGTGCCAGCAGCCCCCAGGGACAGGGGGCCTACGAGCAGTACTTC. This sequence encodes CASSPQGQGAYEQYF.

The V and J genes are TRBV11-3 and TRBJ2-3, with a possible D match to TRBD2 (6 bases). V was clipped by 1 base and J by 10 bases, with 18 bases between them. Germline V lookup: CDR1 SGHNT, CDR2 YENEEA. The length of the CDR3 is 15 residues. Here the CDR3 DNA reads TGTGCCAGCAGCTTAGTCAGCGGGCCCCGAAGCGCGCAGTATTTT. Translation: CASSLVSGPRSAQYF.

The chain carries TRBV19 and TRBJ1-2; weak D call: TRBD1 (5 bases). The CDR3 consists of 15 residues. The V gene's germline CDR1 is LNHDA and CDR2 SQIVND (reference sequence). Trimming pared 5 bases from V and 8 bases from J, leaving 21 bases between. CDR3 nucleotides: TGTGCCAGTAGTCCCCTCTCTGGTCCGCAGGGCGGCTACACCTTC. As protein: CASSPLSGPQGGYTF.

The CDR3 here is CASRGTAGETQYF. The CDR3 nucleotides are TGTGCCAGCAGAGGGACGGCGGGGGAGACCCAGTACTTC. V gene TRBV28 combines with J gene TRBJ2-5, with a weak D call TRBD2 (6 bases). Trimming pared 6 bases from V and 5 bases from J, leaving 13 bases between. In germline, CDR1 is MDHEN, CDR2 SYDVKM. This CDR3 contains 13 residues.

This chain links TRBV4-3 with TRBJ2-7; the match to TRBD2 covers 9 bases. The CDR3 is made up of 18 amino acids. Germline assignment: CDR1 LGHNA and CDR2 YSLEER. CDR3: CAGSQEWGFAGGDHEQYV. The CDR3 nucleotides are TGCGCCGGCAGCCAAGAATGGGGGTTCGCGGGAGGGGATCACGAGCAGTACGTC.

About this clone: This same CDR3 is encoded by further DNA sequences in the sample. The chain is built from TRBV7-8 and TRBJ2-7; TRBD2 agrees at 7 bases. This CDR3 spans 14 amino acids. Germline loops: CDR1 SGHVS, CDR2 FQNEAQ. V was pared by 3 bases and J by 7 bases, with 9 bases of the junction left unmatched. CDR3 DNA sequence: TGTGCCAGCAGCTTCGGGCTAGCGGACTATGAGCAGTACGTC. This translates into CASSFGLADYEQYV.

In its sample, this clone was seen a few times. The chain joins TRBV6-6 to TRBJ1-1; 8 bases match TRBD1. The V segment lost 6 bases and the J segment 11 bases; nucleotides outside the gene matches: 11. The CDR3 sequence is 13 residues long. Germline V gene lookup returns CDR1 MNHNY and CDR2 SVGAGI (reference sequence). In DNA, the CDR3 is TGTGCCAGCAGCTCACAGGGGGGGTTGGAGGCTTTCTTT. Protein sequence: CASSSQGGLEAFF.

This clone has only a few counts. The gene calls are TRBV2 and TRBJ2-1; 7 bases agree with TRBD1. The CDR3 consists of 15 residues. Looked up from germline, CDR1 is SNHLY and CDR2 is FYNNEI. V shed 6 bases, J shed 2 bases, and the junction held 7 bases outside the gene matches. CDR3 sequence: CASSVTGATYNEQFF. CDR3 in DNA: TGTGCCAGCAGCGTCACAGGGGCGACCTACAATGAGCAGTTCTTC.

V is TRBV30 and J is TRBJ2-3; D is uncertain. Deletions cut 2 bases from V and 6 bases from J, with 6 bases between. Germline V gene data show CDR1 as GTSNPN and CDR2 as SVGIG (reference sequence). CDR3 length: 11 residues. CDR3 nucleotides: TGTGCCTGGAGTCCCCGTGATACGCAGTATTTT. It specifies CAWSPRDTQYF.